These T cell receptor beta chains were read from a single sample in a study of OX40 agonist ivuxolimab in advanced cancers. Generated by immunoSEQ multiplex PCR, the TCRdb table keeps only in-frame clones and is missing some. The repertoire has fewer than 75,000 clones, 87% of them found once; the top ten carry roughly 3.7%. The sequenced sample was CD4+ or CD8+ T cells sorted from blood, obtained in a trial of the OX40 agonist ivuxolimab. These receptors were obtained from an adult with an advanced solid tumor such as melanoma, head and neck, liver or kidney cancer. The CDR3 runs from the conserved cysteine through the conserved F or W. A D gene is named only where the DNA matches it firmly. Expanded clones are given a class, and other clones once, few, many or no size at all.

TRBJ2-7,-,TRBV28,-,CASTQAPLGYEQYF,TGTGCCAGCACCCAGGCCCCCCTGGGATACGAGCAGTACTTC
TRBJ1-1,-,TRBV25-1,-,CASSEWRGPNTEAFF,TGTGCCAGCAGTGAATGGAGGGGCCCGAACACTGAAGCTTTCTTT
TRBJ2-3,-,TRBV10-3,-,CAISRTGESTQYF,TGTGCCATCAGTCGGACGGGCGAGAGTACGCAGTATTTT
TRBJ1-4,-,TRBV4-3,TRBD1,CASSQGQGNEKLFF,TGCGCCAGCAGCCAAGGACAGGGTAATGAAAAACTGTTTTTT
TRBJ1-2,-,TRBV28,-,CASRETAPRGYGYTF,TGTGCCAGCAGAGAAACGGCGCCGCGGGGCTATGGCTACACCTTC
TRBJ1-3,-,TRBV11-2,-,CASSLPGVTGNTIYF,TGTGCCAGCAGCTTACCGGGGGTTACTGGAAACACCATATATTTT
TRBJ2-1,-,TRBV9,TRBD2,CASSALAGGNNEQFF,TGTGCCAGCAGCGCCTTAGCGGGAGGCAACAATGAGCAGTTCTTC
TRBJ2-7,-,TRBV12-5,-,CASGLRPEAHYEQYF,TGTGCTAGTGGTTTAAGACCCGAGGCCCACTACGAGCAGTACTTC
TRBJ1-5,-,TRBV6-1,-,CASSVPLAQPQHF,TGTGCCAGCAGTGTCCCCCTGGCTCAGCCCCAGCATTTT
TRBJ1-1,-,TRBV20-1,-,CRTVGTEAFF,TGCCGTACGGTGGGCACTGAAGCTTTCTTT
TRBJ2-1,-,TRBV10-1,TRBD2,CASSPSGGDEQFF,TGCGCCAGCAGCCCCTCGGGGGGGGATGAGCAGTTCTTC
TRBJ1-2,-,TRBV28,-,CASSFLGGIGSYGGYTF,TGTGCCAGCAGTTTTCTGGGAGGTATTGGCTCATATGGCGGCTACACCTTC
TRBJ2-5,-,TRBV10-1,-,CASSERFQETQYF,TGCGCCAGCAGTGAGAGGTTCCAAGAGACCCAGTACTTC
TRBJ1-1,-,TRBV4-2,TRBD1,CASSQDWGQRNTEAFF,TGTGCCAGCAGTCAAGATTGGGGACAGAGGAACACTGAAGCTTTCTTT
TRBJ1-2,-,TRBV19,TRBD1,CASSTRDRANYGYTF,TGTGCCAGTAGTACCAGGGACAGGGCGAACTATGGCTACACCTTC
TRBJ2-3,-,TRBV19,-,CASCEQGLSTDTQYF,TGTGCCAGTTGCGAACAGGGATTATCCACAGATACGCAGTATTTT
TRBJ2-6,few,TRBV18,-,CASSPSTGANVLTF,TGTGCCAGCTCACCGAGCACCGGGGCCAACGTCCTGACTTTC
TRBJ1-1,-,TRBV6-5,TRBD1,CASSYGGQGLNTEAFF,TGTGCCAGCAGTTACGGGGGACAGGGTTTGAACACTGAAGCTTTCTTT
TRBJ2-7,-,TRBV4-1,TRBD1,CASSEAQGTYEQYF,TGCGCCAGCAGCGAGGCACAGGGGACCTACGAGCAGTACTTC
TRBJ2-7,once,TRBV6-6,-,CASRRGTASYEQYF,TGTGCCAGCAGAAGAGGGACGGCGTCCTACGAGCAGTACTTC
TRBJ2-3,-,TRBV5-4,TRBD2,CASSSSGSTDTQYF,TGTGCCAGCAGCTCTAGCGGTAGCACAGATACGCAGTATTTT
TRBJ1-2,-,TRBV19,-,CASSISGQPQAGYTF,TGTGCCAGTAGTATATCTGGACAGCCTCAGGCTGGCTACACCTTC
TRBJ2-1,-,TRBV5-1,-,CASSYGGLDNEQFF,TGCGCCAGCAGCTACGGGGGGCTTGACAATGAGCAGTTCTTC
TRBJ2-2,-,TRBV11-3,TRBD1,CASSHRDSHTGELFF,TGTGCCAGCAGCCACCGGGACAGCCACACCGGGGAGCTGTTTTTT
TRBJ1-4,-,TRBV5-1,TRBD1,CASSRRTGQEEKLFF,TGCGCCAGCAGCCGGAGGACAGGGCAGGAAGAAAAACTGTTTTTT
TRBJ1-5,few,TRBV6-5,-,CASTPYQDSNQPQHF,TGTGCCAGCACCCCCTATCAGGATAGCAATCAGCCCCAGCATTTT
TRBJ1-1,-,TRBV28,-,CASSPAGTTGTEAFF,TGTGCCAGCAGTCCGGCTGGGACAACTGGCACTGAAGCTTTCTTT
TRBJ1-4,-,TRBV7-9,-,CASSPEGRNEKLFF,TGTGCCAGCAGCCCGGAGGGGCGTAATGAAAAACTGTTTTTT
TRBJ1-6,-,TRBV4-3,-,CASSLTVRNSPLHF,TGCGCCAGCAGCCTAACGGTCCGGAATTCACCCCTCCACTTT
TRBJ2-7,-,TRBV30,-,CAWTGADEQYF,TGTGCCTGGACAGGGGCGGACGAGCAGTACTTC
TRBJ2-7,-,TRBV18,-,CASSVDNPREQYF,TGTGCCAGCTCCGTGGACAACCCCCGCGAGCAGTACTTC
TRBJ2-1,-,TRBV28,-,CASRDLSGPTYNEQFF,TGCGCCAGCAGGGACCTAAGCGGGCCCACCTACAATGAGCAGTTCTTC
TRBJ2-2,-,TRBV27,-,CASTWELFF,TGTGCCAGCACCTGGGAGCTGTTTTTT
TRBJ2-5,-,TRBV5-1,-,CASSLFQQETQYF,TGCGCCAGCAGCTTGTTCCAGCAAGAGACCCAGTACTTC
TRBJ2-6,once,TRBV30,TRBD2,CAWRLLYQRGGSSGANVLTF,TGTGCCTGGAGGCTCCTCTATCAGCGGGGTGGGTCCTCTGGGGCCAACGTCCTGACTTTC
TRBJ1-1,-,TRBV11-3,TRBD1,CASSAAGTGASTEAFF,TGTGCCAGCAGCGCCGCCGGGACAGGGGCCAGTACTGAAGCTTTCTTT
TRBJ1-1,once,TRBV19,-,CASKSLSVNTEAFF,TGTGCCAGTAAGTCCTTGTCGGTGAACACTGAAGCTTTCTTT
TRBJ1-1,-,TRBV19,-,CASSRSGQSNTEAFF,TGTGCCAGTAGTCGATCGGGACAAAGCAACACTGAAGCTTTCTTT
TRBJ2-5,once,TRBV7-3,TRBD2,CASSSGGLAGGETQYF,TGTGCCAGCAGCTCCGGCGGACTAGCGGGGGGAGAGACCCAGTACTTC
TRBJ2-2,-,TRBV28,-,CASSLVGASTGELFF,TGTGCCAGCAGTTTAGTCGGAGCTTCCACCGGGGAGCTGTTTTTT
TRBJ2-7,-,TRBV30,-,CAWSVGPIPPYEQYF,TGTGCCTGGAGTGTAGGTCCCATTCCCCCCTACGAGCAGTACTTC
TRBJ2-7,few,TRBV30,-,CAWSQGGYEQYF,TGTGCCTGGAGTCAGGGAGGCTACGAGCAGTACTTC
TRBJ1-4,-,TRBV14,-,CASSRTLNEKLFF,TGTGCCAGCAGCCGCACCCTTAATGAAAAACTGTTTTTT
TRBJ1-1,few,TRBV30,-,CAWSPEDTEAFF,TGTGCCTGGAGTCCCGAAGACACTGAAGCTTTCTTT
TRBJ2-1,-,TRBV11-2,-,CASSLGKSRTLHYNEQFF,TGTGCCAGCAGCTTAGGGAAAAGCCGGACCCTACATTACAATGAGCAGTTCTTC
TRBJ2-3,-,TRBV5-4,TRBD2,CASVAGGRTDTQYF,TGTGCCAGCGTAGCGGGGGGACGCACAGATACGCAGTATTTT
TRBJ1-6,-,TRBV28,TRBD1,CASSLEGQGSTPLHF,TGTGCCAGCAGTTTAGAGGGACAGGGAAGTACACCCCTCCACTTT
TRBJ1-4,-,TRBV6-5,-,CASSRDGRNEKLFF,TGTGCCAGCAGTCGGGACGGAAGGAATGAAAAACTGTTTTTT
TRBJ2-7,once,TRBV7-9,-,CASSFDSPTHEQYF,TGTGCCAGCAGCTTCGACTCCCCCACCCACGAGCAGTACTTC
TRBJ1-1,-,TRBV5-4,-,CASSLVKTEAFF,TGTGCCAGCAGCCTAGTGAAAACTGAAGCTTTCTTT
TRBJ2-7,-,TRBV13,-,CASSVRDARYEQYF,TGTGCCAGCAGCGTCAGGGATGCGCGGTACGAGCAGTACTTC
TRBJ2-7,-,TRBV27,-,CASSTGGYEQYF,TGTGCCAGCAGCACCGGGGGCTACGAGCAGTACTTC
TRBJ2-1,-,TRBV28,-,CASSLSGQPQQFF,TGTGCCAGCAGCCTTTCCGGACAGCCCCAACAGTTCTTC
TRBJ2-7,-,TRBV7-9,-,CASTVFRPEKGEQYF,TGTGCCAGCACCGTCTTTAGGCCTGAGAAGGGCGAGCAGTACTTC
TRBJ2-7,-,TRBV5-1,-,CASSLGDNSYEQYF,TGCGCCAGCAGCTTGGGGGACAACTCCTACGAGCAGTACTTC